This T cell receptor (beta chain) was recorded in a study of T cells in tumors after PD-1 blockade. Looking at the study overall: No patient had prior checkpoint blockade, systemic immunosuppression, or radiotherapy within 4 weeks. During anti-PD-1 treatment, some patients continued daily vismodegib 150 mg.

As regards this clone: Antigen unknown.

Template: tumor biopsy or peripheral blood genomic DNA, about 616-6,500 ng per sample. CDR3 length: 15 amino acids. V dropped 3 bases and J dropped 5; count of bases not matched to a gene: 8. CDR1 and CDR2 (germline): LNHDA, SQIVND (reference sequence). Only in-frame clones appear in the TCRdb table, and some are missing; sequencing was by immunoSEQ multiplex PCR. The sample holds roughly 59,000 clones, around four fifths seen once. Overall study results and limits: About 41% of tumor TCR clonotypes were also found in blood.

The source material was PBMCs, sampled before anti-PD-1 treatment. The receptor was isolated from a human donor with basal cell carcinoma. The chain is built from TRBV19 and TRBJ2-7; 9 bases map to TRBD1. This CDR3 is CASSIGVGQGDEQYF. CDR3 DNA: TGTGCCAGTAGTATTGGCGTGGGACAGGGTGACGAGCAGTACTTC.